This T cell receptor beta chain was sequenced in a study of blood T cell repertoires in COVID-19. Whole-study context: PBMCs, B-cell-depleted T cells, or T cells were the source of the cDNA or gDNA that made up the material.

The CDR3 has 12 residues. Trimming removed 8 bases from V and 11 bases from J; junction bases left unmatched: 9. Germline assignment: CDR1 MNHEY and CDR2 SVGAGI. Some clones are missing from TCRdb's copy, which holds only in-frame ones; the method was immunoSEQ multiplex PCR. This table holds just over 650,000 clones, about 87% found once. The sequence was collected from a woman between 18 and 30 years old with acute or convalescent COVID-19. The sequencing input was peripheral blood. This sequence joins TRBV6-5 and TRBJ1-1; 9 bases fit TRBD1. CDR3 sequence (DNA): TGTGCCAGCGACACAGGGGGCCTGGGGGCTTTCTTT. Amino acid sequence: CASDTGGLGAFF.